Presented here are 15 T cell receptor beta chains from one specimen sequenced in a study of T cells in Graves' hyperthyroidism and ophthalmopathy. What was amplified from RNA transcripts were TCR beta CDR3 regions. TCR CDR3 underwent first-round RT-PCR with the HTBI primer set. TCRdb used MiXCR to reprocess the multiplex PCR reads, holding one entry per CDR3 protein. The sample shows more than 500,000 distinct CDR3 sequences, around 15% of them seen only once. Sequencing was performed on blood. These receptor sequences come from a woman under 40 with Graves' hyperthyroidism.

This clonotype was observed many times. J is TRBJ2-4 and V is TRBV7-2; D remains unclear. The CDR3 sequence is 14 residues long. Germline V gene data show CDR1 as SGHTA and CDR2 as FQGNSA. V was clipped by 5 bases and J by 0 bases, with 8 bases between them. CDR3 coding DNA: TGTGCCAGCAGCCCCTCAGTAGCCAAAAACATTCAGTACTTC. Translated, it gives CASSPSVAKNIQYF.

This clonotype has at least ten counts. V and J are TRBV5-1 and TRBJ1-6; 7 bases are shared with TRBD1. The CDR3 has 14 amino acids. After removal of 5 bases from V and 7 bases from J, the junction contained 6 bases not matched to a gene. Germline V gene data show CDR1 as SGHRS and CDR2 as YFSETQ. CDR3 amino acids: CASSSTGRNSPLHF. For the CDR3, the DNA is TGCGCCAGCAGTTCGACAGGGAGGAATTCACCCCTCCACTTT.

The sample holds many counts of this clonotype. The CDR3 DNA reads as TGCAGTGCTAGAAGAGGTGCCGAGCAGTACTTC. It specifies CSARRGAEQYF. The rearrangement joins TRBV20-1 to TRBJ2-7; D remains unclear. CDR1 and CDR2 (germline): DFQATT, SNEGSKA (reference sequence). Trimming removed 2 bases from V and 6 bases from J, with 8 bases in between. The CDR3 is 11 residues long.

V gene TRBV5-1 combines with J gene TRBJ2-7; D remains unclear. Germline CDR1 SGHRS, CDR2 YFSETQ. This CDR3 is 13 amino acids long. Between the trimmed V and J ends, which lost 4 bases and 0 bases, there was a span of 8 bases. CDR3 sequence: CASSNITSYEQYF. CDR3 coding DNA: TGCGCCAGCAGCAACATCACCTCCTACGAGCAGTACTTC. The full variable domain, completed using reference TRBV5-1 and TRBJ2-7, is KAGVTQTPRYLIKTRGQQVTLSCSPISGHRSVSWYQQTPGQGLQFLFEYFSETQRNKGNFPGRFSGRQFSNSRSEMNVSTLELGDSALYLCASSNITSYEQYFGPGTRLTVT.

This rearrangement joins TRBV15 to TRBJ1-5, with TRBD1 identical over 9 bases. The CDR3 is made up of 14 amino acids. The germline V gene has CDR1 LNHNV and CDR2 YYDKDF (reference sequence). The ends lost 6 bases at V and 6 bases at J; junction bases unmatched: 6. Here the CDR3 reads CATSTGGEVQPQHF. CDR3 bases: TGTGCCACCAGTACAGGGGGCGAGGTTCAGCCCCAGCATTTT.

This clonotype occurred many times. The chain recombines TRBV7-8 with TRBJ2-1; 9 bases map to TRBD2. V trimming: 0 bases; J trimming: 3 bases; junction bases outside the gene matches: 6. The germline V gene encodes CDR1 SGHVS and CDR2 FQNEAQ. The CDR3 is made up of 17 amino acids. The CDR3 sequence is CASSLARISGSYNEQFF. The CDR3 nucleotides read TGTGCCAGCAGCTTAGCGCGGATTAGCGGGAGCTACAATGAGCAGTTCTTC.

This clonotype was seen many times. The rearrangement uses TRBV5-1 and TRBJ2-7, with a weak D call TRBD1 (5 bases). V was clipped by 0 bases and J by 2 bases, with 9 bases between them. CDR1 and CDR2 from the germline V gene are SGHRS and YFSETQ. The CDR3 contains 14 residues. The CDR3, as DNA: TGCGCCAGCAGCTTGGGACAGCTAACCTACGAGCAGTACTTC. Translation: CASSLGQLTYEQYF.

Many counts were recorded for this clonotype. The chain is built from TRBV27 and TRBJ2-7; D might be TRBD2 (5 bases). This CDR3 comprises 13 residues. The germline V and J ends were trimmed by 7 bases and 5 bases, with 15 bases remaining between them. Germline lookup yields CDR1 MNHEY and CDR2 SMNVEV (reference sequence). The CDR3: CASKGSDPHEQYF. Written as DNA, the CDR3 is TGTGCCAGCAAAGGTAGCGATCCCCACGAGCAGTACTTC.

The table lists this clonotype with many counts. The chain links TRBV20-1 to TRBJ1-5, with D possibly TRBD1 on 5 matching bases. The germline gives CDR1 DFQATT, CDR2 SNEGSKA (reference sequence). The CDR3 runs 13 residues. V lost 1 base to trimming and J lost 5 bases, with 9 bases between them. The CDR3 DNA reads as TGCAGTGCTAGAGCCGGGGGTGATCAGCCCCAGCATTTT. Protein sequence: CSARAGGDQPQHF.

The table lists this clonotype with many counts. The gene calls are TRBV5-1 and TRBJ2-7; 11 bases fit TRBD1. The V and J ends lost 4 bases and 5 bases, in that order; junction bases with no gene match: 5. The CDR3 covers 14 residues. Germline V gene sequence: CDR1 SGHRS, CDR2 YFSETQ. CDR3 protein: CASSRTGGIDEQYF. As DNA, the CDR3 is TGCGCCAGCAGCCGGACAGGGGGCATCGACGAGCAGTACTTC.

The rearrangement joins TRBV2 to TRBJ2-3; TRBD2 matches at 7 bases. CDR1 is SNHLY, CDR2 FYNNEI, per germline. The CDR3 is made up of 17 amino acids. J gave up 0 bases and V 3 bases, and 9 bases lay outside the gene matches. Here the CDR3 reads CASSDIGLERSTDTQYF. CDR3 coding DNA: TGTGCCAGCAGTGACATCGGACTAGAAAGGAGCACAGATACGCAGTATTTT.

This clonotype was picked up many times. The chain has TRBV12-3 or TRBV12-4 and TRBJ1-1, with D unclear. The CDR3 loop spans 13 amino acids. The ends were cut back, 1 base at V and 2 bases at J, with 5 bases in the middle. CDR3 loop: CASSLVSNTEAFF. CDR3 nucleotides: TGTGCCAGCAGTTTAGTCAGTAACACTGAAGCTTTCTTT.

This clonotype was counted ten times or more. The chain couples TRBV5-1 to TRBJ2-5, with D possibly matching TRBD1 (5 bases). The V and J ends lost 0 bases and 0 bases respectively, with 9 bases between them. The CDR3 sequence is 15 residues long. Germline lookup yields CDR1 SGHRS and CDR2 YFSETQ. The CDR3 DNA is TGCGCCAGCAGCTTGGCGGGCAGGGACCAAGAGACCCAGTACTTC. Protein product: CASSLAGRDQETQYF.

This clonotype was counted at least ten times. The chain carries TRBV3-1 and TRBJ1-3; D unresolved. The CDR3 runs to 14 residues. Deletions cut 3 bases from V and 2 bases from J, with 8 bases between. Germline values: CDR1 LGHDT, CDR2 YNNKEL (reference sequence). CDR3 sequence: CASSQGRPGNTIYF. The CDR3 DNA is TGTGCCAGCAGCCAGGGCAGACCTGGAAACACCATATATTTT.

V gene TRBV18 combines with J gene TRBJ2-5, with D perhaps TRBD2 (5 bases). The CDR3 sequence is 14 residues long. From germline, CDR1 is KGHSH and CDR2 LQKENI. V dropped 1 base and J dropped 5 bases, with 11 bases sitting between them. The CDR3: CASSPLAIGETQYF. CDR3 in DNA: TGTGCCAGCTCACCACTAGCGATTGGGGAGACCCAGTACTTC. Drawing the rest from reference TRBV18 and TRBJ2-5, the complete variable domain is NAGVMQNPRHLVRRRGQEARLRCSPMKGHSHVYWYRQLPEEGLKFMVYLQKENIIDESGMPKERFSAEFPKEGPSILRIQQVVRGDSAAYFCASSPLAIGETQYFGPGTRLLVL.